The present T cell receptor beta chain was sequenced within a study of blood T cell repertoires in COVID-19. This CDR3 comprises 12 residues. The V and J ends lost 4 bases and 4 bases respectively, with 9 bases between them. CDR1 is SGDLS and CDR2 is YYNGEE in the germline V gene. The assay was immunoSEQ multiplex PCR, and TCRdb's table has in-frame clones only and misses some. The sample has about 170,000 clones, roughly four fifths seen once. This clone was recorded only once. Sequenced: peripheral blood. The chain carries TRBV9 and TRBJ2-7, with TRBD1 as a possible D gene (6 bases). The source is a human donor with acute or convalescent COVID-19. The donor label of this sample is uncertain. CDR3 amino acids: CASSPQGYEQYF. CDR3 DNA sequence: TGTGCCAGCAGCCCTCAGGGGTACGAGCAGTACTTC.